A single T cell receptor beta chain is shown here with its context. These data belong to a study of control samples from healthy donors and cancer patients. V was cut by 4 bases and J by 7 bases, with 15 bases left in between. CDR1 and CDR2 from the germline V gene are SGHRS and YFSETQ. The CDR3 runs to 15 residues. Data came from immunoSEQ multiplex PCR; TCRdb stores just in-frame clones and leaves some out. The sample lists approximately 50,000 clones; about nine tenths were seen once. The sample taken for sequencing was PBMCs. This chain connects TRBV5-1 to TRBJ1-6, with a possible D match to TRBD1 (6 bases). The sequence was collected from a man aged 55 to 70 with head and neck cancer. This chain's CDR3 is CASSGMGQMNSPLHF. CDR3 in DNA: TGCGCCAGCAGCGGAATGGGACAAATGAATTCACCCCTCCACTTT.